These T cell receptor beta chains were read from a single sample in a study of CD8 T cells in ankylosing spondylitis. From the 5' RACE reads, TCRdb called clonotypes with MiXCR, one entry per CDR3 protein. In the table there are around 210,000 distinct CDR3 sequences, approximately 7.6% of which are singletons. Material for sequencing was blood, either unsorted or a sorted T cell fraction (not recorded which). These receptors originate from a female donor with ankylosing spondylitis or in good health (not recorded which). Both conserved end residues are part of each CDR3.

j_gene: TRBJ1-2; v_gene: TRBV9; CDR3aa: CASSVDGSSGYTF
j_gene: TRBJ1-6; v_gene: TRBV7-2; CDR3aa: CASSFTTGRGSPLHF
j_gene: TRBJ2-1; v_gene: TRBV5-1; CDR3aa: CASSVAGTSGIVEQFF
j_gene: TRBJ2-3; v_gene: TRBV11-2; CDR3aa: CASSKNRGGTDTQYF
j_gene: TRBJ2-1; v_gene: TRBV30; CDR3aa: CAWSVPRGNKDEQFF
j_gene: TRBJ2-1; v_gene: TRBV2; CDR3aa: CASKTSGTYNEQFF
j_gene: TRBJ1-5; v_gene: TRBV7-8; CDR3aa: CASSWGAQPQHF
j_gene: TRBJ2-1; v_gene: TRBV29-1; CDR3aa: CSVRRQGLNSNEQFF
j_gene: TRBJ2-3; v_gene: TRBV7-2; CDR3aa: CASSLVGTGGWTDTQYF
j_gene: TRBJ1-4; v_gene: TRBV25-1; CDR3aa: CASSARTGWDEKLFF
j_gene: TRBJ2-3; v_gene: TRBV19; CDR3aa: CASSIATDTQYF
j_gene: TRBJ1-1; v_gene: TRBV2; CDR3aa: CAAGLGRNTEAFF
j_gene: TRBJ2-7; v_gene: TRBV29-1; CDR3aa: CSVDPSDEQYF
j_gene: TRBJ2-7; v_gene: TRBV20-1; CDR3aa: CSARALAGASYEQYF
j_gene: TRBJ2-1; v_gene: TRBV7-2; CDR3aa: CASSLVGGGLFDEQFF
j_gene: TRBJ1-4; v_gene: TRBV6-6; CDR3aa: CASSYRVWEKLFF
j_gene: TRBJ1-5; v_gene: TRBV20-1; CDR3aa: CSAERDIGEGGNQPQHF
j_gene: TRBJ2-2; v_gene: TRBV7-6; CDR3aa: CASSPNGDGLVGELFF
j_gene: TRBJ2-5; v_gene: TRBV6-5; CDR3aa: CASSYDLPGVPGRQETQYF
j_gene: TRBJ2-5; v_gene: TRBV5-1; CDR3aa: CASSQTRETQYF
j_gene: TRBJ1-3; v_gene: TRBV5-1; CDR3aa: CASSPGGGRQSGNTIYF
j_gene: TRBJ2-7; v_gene: TRBV6-1; CDR3aa: CATLPGTSDEQYF
j_gene: TRBJ2-3; v_gene: TRBV7-9; CDR3aa: CASRRSTDTQYF
j_gene: TRBJ1-5; v_gene: TRBV12-3/TRBV12-4; CDR3aa: CASSLADRESQPQHF
j_gene: TRBJ1-4; v_gene: TRBV5-1; CDR3aa: CASSSLRAGEKLFF
j_gene: TRBJ1-1; v_gene: TRBV4-2; CDR3aa: CASGPGTAGGKAFF
j_gene: TRBJ2-2; v_gene: TRBV5-1; CDR3aa: CASSSGQLSTGELFF
j_gene: TRBJ2-7; v_gene: TRBV7-9; CDR3aa: CASSLSGRKVYEQYF
j_gene: TRBJ1-5; v_gene: TRBV29-1; CDR3aa: CSVLSDRGGNQPQHF